This T cell receptor (beta chain) was obtained from a study of blood T cell repertoires in COVID-19. Study details: Samples representing acute and convalescent COVID-19 were sourced from the United States, Italy and Spain. T cells, B-cell-depleted T cells, or PBMCs provided the cDNA or gDNA that served as material.

This clone has only one observation. CDR1 LGHDT and CDR2 YNNKEL come from the germline V gene (reference sequence). The CDR3 loop spans 15 amino acids. Trimming removed 2 bases at V and 5 bases at J, with 15 bases between. Original methodology: Counts of nucleated cells, estimated from reference gene primer amplification, were obtained. Assay: immunoSEQ multiplex PCR; the TCRdb copy retains only in-frame clones and omits some. Clonal size and the V and J genes are those of that table, whereas D and trimming came from the DNA. The sample yields about 280,000 clones, 75% to 90% seen once. This clonotype was obtained from a woman in her seventies with acute or convalescent COVID-19. The sequenced sample was peripheral blood. The V gene is TRBV3-1 (or the pseudogene TRBV3-2), the J gene TRBJ1-1, with a weak D call TRBD1 (6 bases). The CDR3 spells CASSQRDILTTEAFF. DNA of the CDR3: TGTGCCAGCAGCCAAAGGGACATCTTAACAACTGAAGCTTTCTTT.